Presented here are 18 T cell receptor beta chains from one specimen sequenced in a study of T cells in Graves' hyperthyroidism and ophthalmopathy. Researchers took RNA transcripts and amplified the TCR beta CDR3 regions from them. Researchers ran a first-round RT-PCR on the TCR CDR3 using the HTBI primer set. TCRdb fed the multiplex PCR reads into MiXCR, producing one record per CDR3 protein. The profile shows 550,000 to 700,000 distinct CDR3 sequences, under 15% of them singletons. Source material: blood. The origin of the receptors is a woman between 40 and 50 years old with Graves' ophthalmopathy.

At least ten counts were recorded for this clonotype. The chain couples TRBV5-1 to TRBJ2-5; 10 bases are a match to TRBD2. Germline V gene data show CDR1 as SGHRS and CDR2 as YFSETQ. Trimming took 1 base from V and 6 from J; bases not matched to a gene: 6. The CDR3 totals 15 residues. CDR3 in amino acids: CASSLFLAGEQTQYF. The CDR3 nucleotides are TGCGCCAGCAGCTTGTTTCTAGCGGGAGAACAGACCCAGTACTTC.

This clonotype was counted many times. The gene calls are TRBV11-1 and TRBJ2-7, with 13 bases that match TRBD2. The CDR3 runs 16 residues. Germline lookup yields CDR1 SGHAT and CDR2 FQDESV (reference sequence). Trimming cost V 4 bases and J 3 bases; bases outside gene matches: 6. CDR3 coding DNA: TGTGCCAGCAGCTCCTGGACTAGCGGGAGAAGCTACGAGCAGTACTTC. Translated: CASSSWTSGRSYEQYF.

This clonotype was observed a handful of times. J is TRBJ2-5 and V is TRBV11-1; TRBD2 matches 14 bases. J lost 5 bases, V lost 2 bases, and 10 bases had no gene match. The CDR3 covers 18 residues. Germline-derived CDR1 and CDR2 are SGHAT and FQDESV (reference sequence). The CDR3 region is CASSLWGLAGEVEETQYF. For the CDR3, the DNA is TGTGCCAGCAGCTTATGGGGACTAGCGGGAGAGGTGGAGGAGACCCAGTACTTC. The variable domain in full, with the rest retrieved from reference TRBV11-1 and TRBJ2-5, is EAEVAQSPRYKITEKSQAVAFWCDPISGHATLYWYRQILGQGPELLVQFQDESVVDDSQLPKDRFSAERLKGVDSTLKIQPAELGDSAMYLCASSLWGLAGEVEETQYFGPGTRLLVL.

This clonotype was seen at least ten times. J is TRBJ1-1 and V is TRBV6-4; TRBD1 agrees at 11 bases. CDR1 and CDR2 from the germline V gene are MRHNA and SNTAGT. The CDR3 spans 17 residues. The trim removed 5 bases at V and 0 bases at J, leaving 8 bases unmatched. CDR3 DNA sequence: TGTGCCAGCAGTCGGACAGGGGGCGCTTCGGTGAACACTGAAGCTTTCTTT. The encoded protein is CASSRTGGASVNTEAFF.

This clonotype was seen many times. In DNA, the CDR3 is TGTGCCAGCAGCCGCCGGGACACCAAAGGTCAGCCCCAGCATTTT. Translation: CASSRRDTKGQPQHF. The chain combines TRBV6-5 with TRBJ1-5; a weak D match, TRBD1 (6 bases). Germline lookup yields CDR1 MNHEY and CDR2 SVGAGI. This CDR3 has 15 amino acids. With 6 bases removed from V and 6 bases from J, the gap between germline ends came to 18 bases.

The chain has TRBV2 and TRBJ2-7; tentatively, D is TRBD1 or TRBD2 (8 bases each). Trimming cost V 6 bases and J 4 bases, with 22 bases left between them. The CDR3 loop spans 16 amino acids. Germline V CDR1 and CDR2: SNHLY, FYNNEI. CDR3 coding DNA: TGTGCCAGCAGCCCCAGCGGGGGACAGGTTAGTTACGAGCAGTACTTC. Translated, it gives CASSPSGGQVSYEQYF. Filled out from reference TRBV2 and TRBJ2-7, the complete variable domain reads EPEVTQTPSHQVTQMGQEVILRCVPISNHLYFYWYRQILGQKVEFLVSFYNNEISEKSEIFDDQFSVERPDGSNFTLKIRSTKLEDSAMYFCASSPSGGQVSYEQYFGPGTRLTVT.

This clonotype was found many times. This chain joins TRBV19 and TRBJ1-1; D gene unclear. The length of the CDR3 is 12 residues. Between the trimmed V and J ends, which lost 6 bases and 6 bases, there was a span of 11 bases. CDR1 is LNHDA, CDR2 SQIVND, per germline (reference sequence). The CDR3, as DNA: TGTGCCAGTAGGATAAAGGGAGCTGAAGCTTTCTTT. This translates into CASRIKGAEAFF.

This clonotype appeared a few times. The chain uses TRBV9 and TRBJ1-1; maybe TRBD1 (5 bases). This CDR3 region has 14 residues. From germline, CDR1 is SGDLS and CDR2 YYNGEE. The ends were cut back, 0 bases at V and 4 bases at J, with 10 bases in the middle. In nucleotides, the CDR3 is TGTGCCAGCAGCGTAGGGCAGGGTATCACTGAAGCTTTCTTT. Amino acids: CASSVGQGITEAFF.

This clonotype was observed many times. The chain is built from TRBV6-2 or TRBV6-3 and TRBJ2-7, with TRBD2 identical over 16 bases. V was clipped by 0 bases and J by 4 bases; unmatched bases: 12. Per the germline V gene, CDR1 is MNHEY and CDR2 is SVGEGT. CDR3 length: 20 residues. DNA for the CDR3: TGTGCCAGCAGTTACTCGAATGGGGGGGGACTAGCGGGAGGGCGTTACGAGCAGTACTTC. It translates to CASSYSNGGGLAGGRYEQYF.

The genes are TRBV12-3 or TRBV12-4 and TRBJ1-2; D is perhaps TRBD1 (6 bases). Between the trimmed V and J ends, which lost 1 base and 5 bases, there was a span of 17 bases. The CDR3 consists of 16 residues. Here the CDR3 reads CASSLDGTGQIYGYTF. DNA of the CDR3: TGTGCCAGCAGTTTAGATGGGACGGGACAAATTTATGGCTACACCTTC.

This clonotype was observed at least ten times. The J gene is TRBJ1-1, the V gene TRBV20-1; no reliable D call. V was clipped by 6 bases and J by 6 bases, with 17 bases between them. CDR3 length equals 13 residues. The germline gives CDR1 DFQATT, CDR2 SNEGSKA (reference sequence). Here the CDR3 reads CSALVGNEAEAFF. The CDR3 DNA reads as TGCAGTGCATTGGTGGGTAATGAGGCTGAAGCTTTCTTT.

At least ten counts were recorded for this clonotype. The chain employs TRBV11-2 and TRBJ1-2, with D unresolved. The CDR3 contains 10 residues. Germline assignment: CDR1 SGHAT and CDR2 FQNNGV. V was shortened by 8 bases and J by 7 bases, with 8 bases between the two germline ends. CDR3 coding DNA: TGTGCCAGCGGCCCCGTTGGCTACACCTTC. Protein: CASGPVGYTF.

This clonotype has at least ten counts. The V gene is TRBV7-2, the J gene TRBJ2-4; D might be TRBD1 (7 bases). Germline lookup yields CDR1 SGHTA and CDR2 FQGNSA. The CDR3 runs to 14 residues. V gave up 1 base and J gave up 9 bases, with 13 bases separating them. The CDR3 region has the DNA TGTGCCAGCAGCTTAGGTTCAGGGGGGACCATTCAGTACTTC. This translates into CASSLGSGGTIQYF.

DNA for the CDR3: TGTGCCAGCAGCCTGACAGGGTACGGCGAGCAGTACTTC. It yields the protein CASSLTGYGEQYF. The gene calls are TRBV12-3 or TRBV12-4 and TRBJ2-7; 7 bases agree with TRBD1. Unmatched junction bases numbered 8, after V lost 6 bases and J lost 6 bases. This CDR3 spans 13 amino acids.

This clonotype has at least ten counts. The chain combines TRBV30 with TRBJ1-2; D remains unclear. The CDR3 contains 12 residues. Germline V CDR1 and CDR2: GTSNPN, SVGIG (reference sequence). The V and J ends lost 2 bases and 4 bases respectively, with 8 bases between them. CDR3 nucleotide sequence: TGTGCCTGGAGTCCGAGCCCCTATGGCTACACCTTC. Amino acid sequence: CAWSPSPYGYTF.

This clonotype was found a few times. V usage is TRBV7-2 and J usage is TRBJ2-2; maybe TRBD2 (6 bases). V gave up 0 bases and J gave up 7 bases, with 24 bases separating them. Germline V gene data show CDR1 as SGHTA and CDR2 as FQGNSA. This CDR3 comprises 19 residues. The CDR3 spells CASSLALRIPGAPFGELFF. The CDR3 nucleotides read TGTGCCAGCAGCTTAGCCCTGCGAATCCCGGGAGCCCCCTTCGGGGAGCTGTTTTTT.

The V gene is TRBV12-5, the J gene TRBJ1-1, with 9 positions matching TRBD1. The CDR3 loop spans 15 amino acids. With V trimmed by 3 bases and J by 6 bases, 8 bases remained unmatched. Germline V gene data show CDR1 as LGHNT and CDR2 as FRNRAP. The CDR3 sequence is CASGFGNRGLSEAFF. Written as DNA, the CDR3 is TGTGCTAGTGGTTTCGGGAACAGGGGGCTGTCTGAAGCTTTCTTT.

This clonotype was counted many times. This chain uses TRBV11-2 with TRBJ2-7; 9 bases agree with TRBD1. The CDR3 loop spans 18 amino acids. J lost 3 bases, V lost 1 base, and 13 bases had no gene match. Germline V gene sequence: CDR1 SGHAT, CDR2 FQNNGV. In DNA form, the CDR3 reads TGTGCCAGCAGCTTAGGGAGGTCTAGTTGGGACAGGGTCTACGAGCAGTACTTC. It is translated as CASSLGRSSWDRVYEQYF.